This T cell receptor beta chain was sequenced during a study of cytomegalovirus exposure and HLA in healthy donors. Overall study findings and caveats: Only CMV serostatus was available as immune exposure information. HLA-A and HLA-B allele assignments for most subjects were reportedly predicted accurately using TCR beta sequences. Some TCR beta chains (more than 150 of them) were listed as cytomegalovirus-associated. A link between a missense DCLRE1C variant and TCR beta V- and J-gene trimming emerged from a later analysis.

As concerns this clone: The antigen is undetermined.

CDR1 is SGHDN, CDR2 FVKESK, per germline. The CDR3 extends over 12 amino acids. V was clipped by 2 bases and J by 4 bases, with 6 bases between them. PCR primers comprised 60 Vbeta and 13 Jbeta primers. Only in-frame clones appear in the TCRdb table, and some are missing; sequencing was by immunoSEQ multiplex PCR. The top ten clones hold about 1% of a sample with approximately 130,000 clones, roughly 79% of them seen once. Sequencing was done on a sample of PBMCs. The TCR was taken from a male donor in good health and CMV-seronegative. V is TRBV14 and J is TRBJ2-7; a possible D gene is TRBD1 (6 bases). CDR3 protein: CASSQQGYEQYF. The CDR3, as DNA: TGTGCCAGCAGCCAACAGGGGTACGAGCAGTACTTC.